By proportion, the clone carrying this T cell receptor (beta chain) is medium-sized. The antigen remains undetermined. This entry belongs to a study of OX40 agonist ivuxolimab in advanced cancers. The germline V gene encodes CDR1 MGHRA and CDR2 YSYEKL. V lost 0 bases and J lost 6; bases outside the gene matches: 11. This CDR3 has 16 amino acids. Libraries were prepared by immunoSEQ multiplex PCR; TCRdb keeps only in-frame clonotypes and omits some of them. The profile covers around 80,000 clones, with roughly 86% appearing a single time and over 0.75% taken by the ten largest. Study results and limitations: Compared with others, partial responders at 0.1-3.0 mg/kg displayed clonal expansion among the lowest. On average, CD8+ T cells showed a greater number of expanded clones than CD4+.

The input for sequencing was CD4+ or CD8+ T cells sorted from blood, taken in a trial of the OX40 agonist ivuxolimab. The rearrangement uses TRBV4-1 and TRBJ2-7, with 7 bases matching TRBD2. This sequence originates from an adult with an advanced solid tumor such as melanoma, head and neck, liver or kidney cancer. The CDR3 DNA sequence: TGCGCCAGCAGCCAAGAAAGTCTTTCGGGGGGTCGCGAGCAGTACTTC. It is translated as CASSQESLSGGREQYF.